Each of the 18 T cell receptor beta chains below was sequenced from the same sample in a study of shared T cell receptors in the human thymus. The table came from immunoSEQ multiplex PCR; TCRdb's copy has only in-frame clones and leaves some out. The data show 700,000 or so clones, 80% to 90% seen once. The data also belong to a second study, concerning human thymus T cells.

The specimen was thymocytes. The receptors shown here come from a girl under two years old with a congenital heart defect.

The chain recombines TRBV7-3 with TRBJ2-6, with D possibly matching TRBD2 (6 bases). V lost 1 base and J 12 bases, leaving 16 bases between the germline ends. This CDR3 region has 15 residues. Per the germline V gene, CDR1 is SGHTA and CDR2 is FQGTGA. CDR3 DNA: TGTGCCAGCAGCTTAAGGGGGGAGGTCACCAGCGTCCTGACTTTC. Translating it yields CASSLRGEVTSVLTF.

A word on this clone: Other DNA sequences in the sample encode the same CDR3. This sequence joins TRBV5-4 and TRBJ1-6; no definite D call. V lost 1 base to trimming and J lost 2 bases, with 10 bases between them. The CDR3 spans 16 residues. In germline, CDR1 is SGHNT, CDR2 YYREEE (reference sequence). CDR3 loop: CASSLTVMTYNSPLHF. The CDR3 nucleotides read TGTGCCAGCAGCTTGACAGTAATGACCTATAATTCACCCCTCCACTTT. The full variable domain, its missing parts supplied by reference TRBV5-4 and TRBJ1-6, is ETGVTQSPTHLIKTRGQQVTLRCSSQSGHNTVSWYQQALGQGPQFIFQYYREEENGRGNFPPRFSGLQFPNYSSELNVNALELDDSALYLCASSLTVMTYNSPLHFGNGTRLTVT.

This chain joins TRBV10-2 and TRBJ1-5; D remains ambiguous. The V end lost 10 bases, the J end lost 5 bases, and 18 bases lay between the germline ends. Germline V lookup: CDR1 WSHSY, CDR2 SAAADI. The CDR3 extends over 14 amino acids. CDR3 region: CATTATKYDQPQHF. DNA of the CDR3: TGCGCCACCACGGCGACTAAGTACGATCAGCCCCAGCATTTT.

CDR3 sequence: CASSSEQGLDYEQYF. CDR3 nucleotide sequence: TGTGCCAGCAGCTCCGAACAGGGTTTGGACTACGAGCAGTACTTC. The genes are TRBV11-2 and TRBJ2-7; D is possibly TRBD1 (6 bases). Trimming shortened V by 4 bases and J by 3 bases, and 16 bases separated the two germline ends. CDR3 length equals 15 residues. Germline V gene sequence: CDR1 SGHAT, CDR2 FQNNGV.

V is TRBV4-2 and J is TRBJ2-1, with TRBD2 matching over 7 bases. The CDR3 is 17 amino acids. Germline-derived CDR1 and CDR2 are LGHNA and YNFKEQ. Trimming took 1 base from V and 0 from J; bases not matched to a gene: 6. The CDR3 sequence: CASSQAQRGSSYNEQFF. DNA for the CDR3: TGTGCCAGCAGCCAAGCACAGCGGGGAAGCTCCTACAATGAGCAGTTCTTC.

The rearrangement links TRBV7-9 to TRBJ2-2; perhaps TRBD2 as D (6 bases). The germline V gene has CDR1 SEHNR and CDR2 FQNEAQ (reference sequence). V was trimmed by 1 base and J by 4 bases, leaving 10 bases between them. CDR3 size: 15 residues. This chain's CDR3 is CASSLEGGRTGELFF. The CDR3 bases are TGTGCCAGCAGCTTAGAGGGAGGTCGCACCGGGGAGCTGTTTTTT.

The chain combines TRBV6-1 with TRBJ2-7, with 9 bases fitting TRBD1. J gave up 5 bases and V 6 bases, and 11 bases lay outside the gene matches. Looked up from germline, CDR1 is MNHNS and CDR2 is SASEGT. The CDR3 length is 15 residues. The CDR3 sequence: CASSPKDRGRNEQYF. The CDR3 DNA reads as TGTGCCAGCAGCCCCAAGGACAGGGGTCGCAACGAGCAGTACTTC.

This clone showed up just once. The rearrangement links TRBV27 to TRBJ2-7, with D possibly TRBD1 on 5 matching bases. The CDR3 runs to 12 residues. V was shortened by 8 bases and J by 4 bases, with 12 bases between the two germline ends. CDR1 is MNHEY and CDR2 is SMNVEV in the germline V gene (reference sequence). For the CDR3, the DNA is TGTGCCAGCGGAGACAGAATTTACGAGCAGTACTTC. It translates to CASGDRIYEQYF.

This clone appeared a single time. The J gene is TRBJ2-3, the V gene TRBV7-8, with TRBD2 matching over 11 bases. CDR3 length: 17 amino acids. V lost 5 bases and J lost 2; bases outside the gene matches: 9. From germline, CDR1 is SGHVS and CDR2 FQNEAQ. In DNA, the CDR3 is TGTGCCAGCAGCGTCTGGGGACTAGCGGATTTCACAGATACGCAGTATTTT. Protein: CASSVWGLADFTDTQYF.

The V and J genes are TRBV5-5 and TRBJ1-1; D may be TRBD1 (6 bases). Trimming took off 3 bases at V and 1 base at J, with 16 bases between the two ends. CDR1 SGHKS and CDR2 YYEKEE come from the germline V gene (reference sequence). The CDR3 is 16 amino acids. In DNA, the CDR3 is TGTGCCAGCAGCTCCAGGACAGACCTGGGGAACACTGAAGCTTTCTTT. Protein sequence: CASSSRTDLGNTEAFF.

This rearrangement joins TRBV30 to TRBJ1-6; a weak D match, TRBD1 (5 bases). V lost 0 bases and J 0 bases, leaving 21 bases between the germline ends. CDR1 GTSNPN and CDR2 SVGIG come from the germline V gene (reference sequence). This CDR3 region has 20 residues. The CDR3 DNA follows: TGTGCCTGGAGTGTACATCATCGGAGGGGCCCAAGCTCCTATAATTCACCCCTCCACTTT. This gives the protein CAWSVHHRRGPSSYNSPLHF.

The chain combines TRBV5-1 with TRBJ1-5, with D possibly TRBD1 on 5 matching bases. Germline assignment: CDR1 SGHRS and CDR2 YFSETQ. Trimming pared 1 base from V and 2 bases from J, leaving 16 bases between. The CDR3 is 17 residues long. Here the CDR3 DNA reads TGCGCCAGCAGCTTGTCCCCGGGGGGTTGGGGCAATCAGCCCCAGCATTTT. Translating it yields CASSLSPGGWGNQPQHF.

The chain joins TRBV5-1 to TRBJ1-2, with a weak D call TRBD1 (5 bases). CDR1 is SGHRS and CDR2 is YFSETQ in the germline V gene. The V end was cut by 5 bases, the J end by 0 bases, with 8 bases between. The CDR3 has 13 residues. CDR3 DNA: TGCGCCAGCAGTGGGACTACTAACTATGGCTACACCTTC. Amino acid sequence: CASSGTTNYGYTF.

This sequence joins TRBV7-2 and TRBJ1-6, with D tentatively TRBD1 (6 bases). The CDR3 covers 17 residues. In germline, CDR1 is SGHTA, CDR2 FQGNSA. V was shortened by 5 bases and J by 8 bases, with 22 bases between the two germline ends. The CDR3 here is CASSPPWGGRLYSPLHF. CDR3 coding DNA: TGTGCCAGCAGCCCACCATGGGGGGGGCGGTTATATTCACCCCTCCACTTT.

The sample holds one count of this clone. CDR3 nucleotide sequence: TGTGCCAGCTCATCGCCTAGACAGGGACATAGGGAGCAGTACTTC. This translates into CASSSPRQGHREQYF. The V call is TRBV18, the J call TRBJ2-7, with TRBD1 matching 7 bases. CDR1 is KGHSH, CDR2 LQKENI, per germline. Germline trimming cut 5 bases from V and 7 bases from J; bases unmatched to any gene: 14. The CDR3 is 15 amino acids.

This clone was found a few times. The V and J genes are TRBV28 and TRBJ1-4; the match to TRBD1 covers 9 bases. Germline V gives CDR1 MDHEN, CDR2 SYDVKM. This CDR3 comprises 20 residues. Germline trimming cut 5 bases from V and 4 bases from J; bases unmatched to any gene: 20. The CDR3 bases are TGTGCCAGCAGTGACCCGGGACAGGGCCCGATCCTTTCTCTTAATGAAAAACTGTTTTTT. It encodes CASSDPGQGPILSLNEKLFF. Together with reference TRBV28 and TRBJ1-4, the CDR3 gives the full variable domain: DVKVTQSSRYLVKRTGEKVFLECVQDMDHENMFWYRQDPGLGLRLIYFSYDVKMKEKGDIPEGYSVSREKKERFSLILESASTNQTSMYLCASSDPGQGPILSLNEKLFFGSGTQLSVL.

The chain recombines TRBV7-2 with TRBJ1-1; 7 positions agree with TRBD1. Germline V lookup: CDR1 SGHTA, CDR2 FQGNSA. The CDR3 is 15 amino acids. Unmatched junction bases numbered 7, after V lost 5 bases and J lost 1 base. CDR3 sequence (DNA): TGTGCCAGCAGCCGCATTACAGGGGAGAACACTGAAGCTTTCTTT. Amino acid sequence: CASSRITGENTEAFF.

This chain links TRBV14 with TRBJ2-1; 9 bases match TRBD2. This CDR3 comprises 16 residues. Trimming took 1 base from V and 7 from J; bases not matched to a gene: 8. The germline CDR1 and CDR2 sequences are SGHDN and FVKESK. CDR3 in amino acids: CASSQASGAPTNEQFF. The CDR3 nucleotides are TGTGCCAGCAGCCAAGCTAGCGGGGCGCCTACGAATGAGCAGTTCTTC. The full variable domain, with the rest looked up from reference TRBV14 and TRBJ2-1, is EAGVTQFPSHSVIEKGQTVTLRCDPISGHDNLYWYRRVMGKEIKFLLHFVKESKQDESGMPNNRFLAERTGGTYSTLKVQPAELEDSGVYFCASSQASGAPTNEQFFGPGTRLTVL.